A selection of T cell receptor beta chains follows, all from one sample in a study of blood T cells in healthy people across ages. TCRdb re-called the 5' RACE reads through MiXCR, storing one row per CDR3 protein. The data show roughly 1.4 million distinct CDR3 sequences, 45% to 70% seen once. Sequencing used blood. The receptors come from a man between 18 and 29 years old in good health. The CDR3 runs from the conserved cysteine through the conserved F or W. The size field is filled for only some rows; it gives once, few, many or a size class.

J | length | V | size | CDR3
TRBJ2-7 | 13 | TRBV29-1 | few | CSPTGDSTYEQYF
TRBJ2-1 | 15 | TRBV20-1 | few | CSARGTGTAYNEQFF
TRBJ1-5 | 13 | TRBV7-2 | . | CASSSNYNQPQHF
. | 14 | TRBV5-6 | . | CASSFWSGQETQFF
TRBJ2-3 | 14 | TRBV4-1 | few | CASSNPEEGDTQYF
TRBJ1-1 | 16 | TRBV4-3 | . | CASAPFFKGGNTEAFF
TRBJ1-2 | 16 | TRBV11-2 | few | CASTDSTTGRFYGYTF
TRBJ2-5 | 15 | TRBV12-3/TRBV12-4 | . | CASSLTGGVQETQYF
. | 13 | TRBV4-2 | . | CASSHLLAETQYF
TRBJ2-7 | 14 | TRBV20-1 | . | CSASGGSGSYEQYF
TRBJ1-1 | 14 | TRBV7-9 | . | CASSYVLQEDEAFF
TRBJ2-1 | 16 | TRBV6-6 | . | CASSYSNRMSYNEQFF
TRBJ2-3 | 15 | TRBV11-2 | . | CASSRAGANTDTQYF
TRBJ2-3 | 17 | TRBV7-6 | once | CASSLAVLAGYTDTQYF
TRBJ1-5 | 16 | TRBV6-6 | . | CASISPQNGQGHPQHF
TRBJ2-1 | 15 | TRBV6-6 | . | CASSYVTSGKNEQFF
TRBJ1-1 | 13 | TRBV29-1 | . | CSSNPVRFTEAFF
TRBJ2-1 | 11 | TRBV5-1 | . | CASSLRGQEFF
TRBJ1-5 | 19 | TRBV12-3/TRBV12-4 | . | CASSLSPPPLRERSQPQHF
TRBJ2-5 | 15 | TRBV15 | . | CATSRTSGYQETQYF
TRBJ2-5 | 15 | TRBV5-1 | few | CASSFNRGEGETQYF
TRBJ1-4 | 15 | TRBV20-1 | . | CSARSRTGMIEKLFF
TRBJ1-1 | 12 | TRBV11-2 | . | CASSLEANLAFF
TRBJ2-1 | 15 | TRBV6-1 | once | CASHTGGVFPDEQFF